The clone carrying this TCR beta chain was counted between two and nine times. Antigen unknown. The entry originates in a study of beta chain features in type 1 diabetes. Overall study: Sorted cells examined across all samples numbered some 98 million.

Expressed TCRB transcripts were sequenced because the isolated RNA had all been reverse transcribed beforehand. Assay used: immunoSEQ multiplex PCR; TCRdb lists only in-frame clones, some missing. The repertoire holds 630,000 or so clones, with over 11% as singletons. Germline V gene data show CDR1 as PRHDT and CDR2 as FYEKMQ (reference sequence). There are 17 residues in the CDR3. Unmatched junction bases numbered 11, after V lost 6 bases and J lost 6 bases. Study results and caveats: Type 1 diabetes patients showed a moderate but significant shortening of TCRB CDR3s in all four CD4+ subsets. Type 1 diabetes patients had fewer VDJ junction insertions and more deletions.

Sorting with CD45RO/CCR7/CD25/CD127/CD95/CD27 yielded naive, central memory, regulatory and stem-like memory CD4+ cells. Post-sort purity exceeded 98% for all sorted populations. V and J are TRBV13 and TRBJ2-4, with TRBD2 matching over 13 bases. The specimen sequenced was naive CD4+ T cells from blood. The receptor comes from a man in his late teens or twenties with type 1 diabetes. The CDR3 here is CASSRTSGGHYGNIQYF. DNA of the CDR3: TGTGCCAGCAGTCGGACTAGCGGGGGCCACTATGGAAACATTCAGTACTTC. The full variable domain, in which reference TRBV13 and TRBJ2-4 provide the parts outside the CDR3, is AAGVIQSPRHLIKEKRETATLKCYPIPRHDTVYWYQQGPGQDPQFLISFYEKMQSDKGSIPDRFSAQQFSDYHSELNMSSLELGDSALYFCASSRTSGGHYGNIQYFGAGTRLSVL.